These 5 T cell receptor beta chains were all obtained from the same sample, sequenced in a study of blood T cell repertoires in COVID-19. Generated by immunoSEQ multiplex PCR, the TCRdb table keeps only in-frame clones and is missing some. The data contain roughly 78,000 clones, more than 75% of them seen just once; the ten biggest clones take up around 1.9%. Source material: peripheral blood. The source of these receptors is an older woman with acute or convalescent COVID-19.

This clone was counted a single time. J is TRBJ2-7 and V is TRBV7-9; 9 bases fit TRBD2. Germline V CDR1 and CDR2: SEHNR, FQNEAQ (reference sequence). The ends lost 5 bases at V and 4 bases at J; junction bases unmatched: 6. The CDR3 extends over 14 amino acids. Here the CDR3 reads CASSTGTSWYEQYF. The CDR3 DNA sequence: TGTGCCAGCAGCACCGGGACTAGCTGGTACGAGCAGTACTTC.

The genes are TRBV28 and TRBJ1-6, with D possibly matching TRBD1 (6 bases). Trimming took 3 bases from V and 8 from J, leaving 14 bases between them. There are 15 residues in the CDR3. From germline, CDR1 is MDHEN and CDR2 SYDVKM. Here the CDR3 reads CASSFVGGAHSPLHF. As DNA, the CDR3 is TGTGCCAGCAGTTTCGTTGGGGGGGCGCATTCACCCCTCCACTTT.

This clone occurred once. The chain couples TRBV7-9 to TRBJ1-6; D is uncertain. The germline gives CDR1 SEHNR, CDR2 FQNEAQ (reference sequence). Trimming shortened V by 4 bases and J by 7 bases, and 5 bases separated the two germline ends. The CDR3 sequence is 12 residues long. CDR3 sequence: CASSSQNSPLHF. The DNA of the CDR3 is TGTGCCAGCAGCTCCCAAAATTCACCCCTCCACTTT.

CDR3 region: CASRIEGGNEKLFF. CDR3 DNA sequence: TGTGCCAGCAGAATTGAGGGGGGGAATGAAAAACTGTTTTTT. The V gene is TRBV6-5, the J gene TRBJ1-4, with D perhaps matching TRBD1 (6 bases). Germline CDR1 reads MNHEY; CDR2 reads SVGAGI. This CDR3 is built from 14 residues. Trimming shortened V by 6 bases and J by 5 bases, and 13 bases separated the two germline ends.

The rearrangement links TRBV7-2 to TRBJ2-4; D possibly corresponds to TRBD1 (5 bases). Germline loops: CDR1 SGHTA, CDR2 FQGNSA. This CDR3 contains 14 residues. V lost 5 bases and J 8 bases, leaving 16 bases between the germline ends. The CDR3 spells CASSPARRADIQYF. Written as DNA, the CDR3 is TGTGCCAGCAGCCCAGCGCGCAGGGCGGACATTCAGTACTTC.